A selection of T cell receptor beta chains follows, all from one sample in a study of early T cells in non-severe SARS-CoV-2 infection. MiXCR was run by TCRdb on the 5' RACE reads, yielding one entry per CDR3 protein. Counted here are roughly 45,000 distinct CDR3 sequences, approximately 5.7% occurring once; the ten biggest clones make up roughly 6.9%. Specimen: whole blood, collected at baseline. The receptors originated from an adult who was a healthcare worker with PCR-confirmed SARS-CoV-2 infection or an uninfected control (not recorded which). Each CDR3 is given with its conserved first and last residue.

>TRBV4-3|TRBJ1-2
CASSQDLSVPNYGYTF
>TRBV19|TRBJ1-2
CASSEIRDYGYTF
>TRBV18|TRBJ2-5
CASSPPQGQETQYF
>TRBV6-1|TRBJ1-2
CASKVVSGGNYGYTF
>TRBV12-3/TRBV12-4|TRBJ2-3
CASSPDSTDTQYF
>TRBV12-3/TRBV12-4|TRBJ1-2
CASSLGPLQPHGYTF
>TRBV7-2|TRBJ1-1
CASSFLDKGNTEAFF
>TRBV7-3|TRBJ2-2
CASSPLAGIGELFF
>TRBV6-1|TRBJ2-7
CASRQASGGAYEQYF
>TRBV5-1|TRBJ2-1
CASSLATLAGGEREQFF
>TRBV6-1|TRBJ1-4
CASSEAGLATNEKLFF
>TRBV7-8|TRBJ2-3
CASSDLRGVTDTQYF
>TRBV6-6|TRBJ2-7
CASSSGTGGFSSYEQYF
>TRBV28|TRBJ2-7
CASSSGLAGYEQYF
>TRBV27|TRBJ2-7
CASSPRKYEQYF
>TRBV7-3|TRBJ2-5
CASSWAGHPGETQYF
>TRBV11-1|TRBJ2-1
CASSLAQGTSREQFF
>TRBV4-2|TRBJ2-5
CASSQTPRGSPQETQYF
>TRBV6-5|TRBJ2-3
CASRGGPADTQYF
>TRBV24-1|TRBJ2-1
CATSAISGASYNEQFF
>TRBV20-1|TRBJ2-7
CSASSGGYEQYF
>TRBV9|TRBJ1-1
CASSVAMRGTEAFF
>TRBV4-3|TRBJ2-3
CASSQVEGARADTQYF
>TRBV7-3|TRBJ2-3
CASSEPNTGGPNTDTQYF
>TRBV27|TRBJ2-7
CASRMSRDWPYEQYF
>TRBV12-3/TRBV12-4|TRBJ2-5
CASRGRPQETQYF
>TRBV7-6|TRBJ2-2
CASSFLSAGELFF
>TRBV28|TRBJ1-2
CASKTGANYGYTF
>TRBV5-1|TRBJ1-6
CASSWGRLNSPLHF
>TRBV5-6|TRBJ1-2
CASSPTGIYGYTF
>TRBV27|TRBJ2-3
CASRGNTDTQYF
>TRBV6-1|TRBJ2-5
CASRRDRGRQETQYF
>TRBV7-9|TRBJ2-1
CASSLSGVHEQFF
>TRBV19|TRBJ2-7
CASSSDGTRASYEQYF
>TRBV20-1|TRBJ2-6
CSAKNVWTRGISGANVLTF
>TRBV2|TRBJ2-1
CASRLAGGPGEQFF
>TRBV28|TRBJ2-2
CASRKLRDRPKNTGELFF
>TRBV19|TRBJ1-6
CASSTVDSNSPLHF
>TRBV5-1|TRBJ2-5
CASSPGGGETQYF
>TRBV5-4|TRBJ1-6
CASSLGDNSPLHF
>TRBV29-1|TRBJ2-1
CSVVRSGSSPEQFF
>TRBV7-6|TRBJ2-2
CASSRRGQGSGGELFF
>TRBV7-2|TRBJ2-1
CASSLVGPTHNEQFF
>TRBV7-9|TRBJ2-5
CASSRQGGQETQYF
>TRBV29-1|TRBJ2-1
CSAEGLAGSSYNEQFF
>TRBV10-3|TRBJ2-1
CAISESGLAGREQFF
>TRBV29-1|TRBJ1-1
CSVIQVNTEAFF
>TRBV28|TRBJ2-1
CASTLGFYEQFF
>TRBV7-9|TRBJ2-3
CASSFPSGRTDTQYF
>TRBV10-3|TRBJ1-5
CAIKGQGENQPQHF
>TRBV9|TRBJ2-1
CASSPPGGTNYNEQFF
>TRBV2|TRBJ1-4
CASSKGWEKLFF
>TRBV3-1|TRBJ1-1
CASSQKGRGTEAFF
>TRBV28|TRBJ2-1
CASSQLAGGQVEQFF
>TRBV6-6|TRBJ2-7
CASSYSGLSGGYEQYF
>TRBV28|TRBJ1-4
CASSLFSVKAATNEKLFF
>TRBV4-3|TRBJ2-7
CASSQEGYGGGHEQYF
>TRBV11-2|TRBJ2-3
CASSLGLGTDTQYF
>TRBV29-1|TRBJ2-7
CSAGTGVRTSGTYEQYF